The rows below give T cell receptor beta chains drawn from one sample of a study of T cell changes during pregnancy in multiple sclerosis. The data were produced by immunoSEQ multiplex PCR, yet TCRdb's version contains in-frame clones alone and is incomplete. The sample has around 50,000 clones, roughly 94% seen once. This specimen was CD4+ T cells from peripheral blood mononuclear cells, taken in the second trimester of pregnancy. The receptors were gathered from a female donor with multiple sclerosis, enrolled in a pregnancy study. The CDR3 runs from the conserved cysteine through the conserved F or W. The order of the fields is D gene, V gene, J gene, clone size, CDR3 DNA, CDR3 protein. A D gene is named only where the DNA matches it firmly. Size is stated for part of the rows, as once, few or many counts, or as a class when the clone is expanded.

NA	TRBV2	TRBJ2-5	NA	TGTGCCAGCAGTGAAGGGGGAAGGACAGAAGAGACCCAGTACTTC	CASSEGGRTEETQYF
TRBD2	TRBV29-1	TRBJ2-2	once	TGCAGCGTGAGGACTAGCGGCACCGGGGAGCTGTTTTTT	CSVRTSGTGELFF
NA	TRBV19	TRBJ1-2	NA	TGTGCCAGTAGTGGAGAGGGCAGGGGCCCCGCGTACTATGGCTACACCTTC	CASSGEGRGPAYYGYTF
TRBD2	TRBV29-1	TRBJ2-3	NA	TGCAGCGTTGGACTAGCGGGAGCAACAGATACGCAGTATTTT	CSVGLAGATDTQYF
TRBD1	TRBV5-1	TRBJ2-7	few	TGCGCCAGCAGCCTCGGACAGGGTACCCACGAGCAGTACTTC	CASSLGQGTHEQYF
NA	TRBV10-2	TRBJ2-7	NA	TGCGCCAGCAGTGAGTCGCAGGGGACGGCCTACGAGCAGTACTTC	CASSESQGTAYEQYF
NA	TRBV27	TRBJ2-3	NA	TGTGCCAGCAGTCTAGGGGGTACCCGAACAGATACGCAGTATTTT	CASSLGGTRTDTQYF
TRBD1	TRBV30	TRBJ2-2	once	TGTGCCTGGAGTGTAAGGGGGCTAAACACCGGGGAGCTGTTTTTT	CAWSVRGLNTGELFF
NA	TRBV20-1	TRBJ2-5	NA	TGCAGTGCTGACTCTGGGGAGACCCAGTACTTC	CSADSGETQYF
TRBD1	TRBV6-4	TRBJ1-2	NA	TGTGCCAGCAGTAGGGGACAGGGCGCTGGCTACACCTTC	CASSRGQGAGYTF
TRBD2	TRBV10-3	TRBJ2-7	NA	TGTGCCATCAGCCTAGCGGGGGGGGACGAGCAGTACTTC	CAISLAGGDEQYF
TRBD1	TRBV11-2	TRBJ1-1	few	TGTGCCAGCAGCTTAAGGGGGACAGCGAACACTGAAGCTTTCTTT	CASSLRGTANTEAFF
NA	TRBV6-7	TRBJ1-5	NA	TGTGCCAGCAGTTACCCCAGGGTCCCCTTGCTCTCTAGCAATCAGCCCCAGCATTTT	CASSYPRVPLLSSNQPQHF
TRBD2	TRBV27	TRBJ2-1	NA	TGTGCCAGCAGTTTAAGGCCCGGGGCGGGGGATGAGCAGTTCTTC	CASSLRPGAGDEQFF
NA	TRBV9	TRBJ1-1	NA	TGTGCCAGCAGCGCCGCTTCGGACACTGAAGCTTTCTTT	CASSAASDTEAFF
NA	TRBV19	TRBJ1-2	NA	TGTGCCAGTACTTTGGGAAGGACAGAGAAGCTTAACTATGGCTACACCTTC	CASTLGRTEKLNYGYTF
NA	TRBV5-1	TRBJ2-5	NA	TGCGCCAGCAGCGGGTTAGGGACTTCCCAAGAGACCCAGTACTTC	CASSGLGTSQETQYF
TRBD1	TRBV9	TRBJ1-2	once	TGTGCCAGCAGCGTAGACAGGGGCGAGTCTGGCTACACCTTC	CASSVDRGESGYTF
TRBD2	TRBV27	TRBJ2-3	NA	TGTGCCAGCAGTTCACCCCCCAGCGGGAGGTTTGCAGATACGCAGTATTTT	CASSSPPSGRFADTQYF
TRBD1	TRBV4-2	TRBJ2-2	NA	TGTGCCAGCAGCTATCAACAGGGGGCGAACACCGGGGAGCTGTTTTTT	CASSYQQGANTGELFF
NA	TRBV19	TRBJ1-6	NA	TGTGCCAGTAGTATTCAAAGGGGAGGAAATTCACCCCTCCACTTT	CASSIQRGGNSPLHF
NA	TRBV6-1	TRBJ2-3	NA	TGTGCCAGCAGTCTGCGGGGTAGCACAGATACGCAGTATTTT	CASSLRGSTDTQYF
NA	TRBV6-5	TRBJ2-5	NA	TGTGCCAGCAAGGGGGAGACCCAGTACTTC	CASKGETQYF
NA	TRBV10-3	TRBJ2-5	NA	TGTGCCATCAGTGGACAAGGAGAGACCCAGTACTTC	CAISGQGETQYF
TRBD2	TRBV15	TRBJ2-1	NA	TGTGCCACCAGCAGAGCAGGCGGGAGAACCTACAATGAGCAGTTCTTC	CATSRAGGRTYNEQFF
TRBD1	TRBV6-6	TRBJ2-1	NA	TGTGCCAGCAGCACGGACAGGATGTATGAGCAGTTCTTC	CASSTDRMYEQFF
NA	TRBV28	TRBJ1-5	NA	TGTGCCAGCAGTTCGCCGGGCAATCAGCCCCAGCATTTT	CASSSPGNQPQHF
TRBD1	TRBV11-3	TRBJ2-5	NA	TGTGCCAGCAGCTCGGGACAGGGGGATGGAGAGACCCAGTACTTC	CASSSGQGDGETQYF
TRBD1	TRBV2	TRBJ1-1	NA	TGTGCCAGCAGCTCCTGGACAGGGTGGACTGAAGCTTTCTTT	CASSSWTGWTEAFF
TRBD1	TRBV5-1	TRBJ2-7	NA	TGCGCCAGCAGCACTACAGGGGGCTCCTACGAGCAGTACTTC	CASSTTGGSYEQYF
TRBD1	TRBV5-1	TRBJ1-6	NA	TGCGCCAGTAGACGGGGACAGGGAAATTCACCCCTCCACTTT	CASRRGQGNSPLHF
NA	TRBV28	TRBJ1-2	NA	TGTGCCAGCCAGACACAAACTGAGGGCTACACCTTC	CASQTQTEGYTF
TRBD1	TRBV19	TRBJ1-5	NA	TGTGCCAGTAGTCCCAGACAGGGGAATCAGCCCCAGCATTTT	CASSPRQGNQPQHF
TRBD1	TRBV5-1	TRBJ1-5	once	TGCGCCAGCAGACTGGGACAGGGGGACGATCAGCCCCAGCATTTT	CASRLGQGDDQPQHF
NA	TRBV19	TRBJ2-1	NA	TGTGCCAGTAGTACCCGGTACAATGAGCAGTTCTTC	CASSTRYNEQFF
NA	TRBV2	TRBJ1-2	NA	TGTGCCAGCTGGGAGGCAGCGCATGGCTACACCTTC	CASWEAAHGYTF
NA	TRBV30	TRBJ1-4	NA	TGTGCCTGGGAGACAGGTAGCGAAAAACTGTTTTTT	CAWETGSEKLFF
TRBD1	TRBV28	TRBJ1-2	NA	TGTGCCAGCAGCCCCGTGGGACAGGGATCCTATGGCTACACCTTC	CASSPVGQGSYGYTF
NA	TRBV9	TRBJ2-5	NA	TGTGCCAGCAGCGTATCACAGGGCGTTGAAGGCCAGTACTTC	CASSVSQGVEGQYF
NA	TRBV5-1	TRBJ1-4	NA	TGCGCCAGCAGCTTGTCACAGATTAATGAAAAACTGTTTTTT	CASSLSQINEKLFF
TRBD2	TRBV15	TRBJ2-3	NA	TGTGCCACCAGCTCCATACTAGCGGGGTGGTCAGATACGCAGTATTTT	CATSSILAGWSDTQYF
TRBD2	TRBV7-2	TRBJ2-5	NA	TGTGCCAGCAGCTTTAGCGGGGGTCAAGAGACCCAGTACTTC	CASSFSGGQETQYF
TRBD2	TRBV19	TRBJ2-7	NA	TGTGCCAGTGGGCGGACGGGGACTAGCGGGTACCGGGAGCAGTACTTC	CASGRTGTSGYREQYF
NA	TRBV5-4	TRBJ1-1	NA	TGTGCCAGCAGCTCACTCGGGACACTCACTGAAGCTTTCTTT	CASSSLGTLTEAFF
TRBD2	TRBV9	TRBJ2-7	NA	TGTGCCAGCAGCGTAGGACTAGCGGGATCCTACGAGCAGTACTTC	CASSVGLAGSYEQYF
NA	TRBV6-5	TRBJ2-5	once	TGTGCCAGCAGTTACCAAGCAGGGTTGGTGGGGTACTTC	CASSYQAGLVGYF
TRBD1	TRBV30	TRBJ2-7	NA	TGTGCCTGGGCGGGACAGGGCTACGAGCAGTACTTC	CAWAGQGYEQYF
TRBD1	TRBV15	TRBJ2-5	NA	TGTGCCACCAGCAGAGACCGTGGACAGGGAGAGACCCAGTACTTC	CATSRDRGQGETQYF
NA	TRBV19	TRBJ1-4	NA	TGTGCCAGTAGTAGCCGGACTCCCAGTAATGAAAAACTGTTTTTT	CASSSRTPSNEKLFF
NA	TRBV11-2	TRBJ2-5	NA	TGTGCCAGCAGCTTAGAGCTAGCAGAGACCCAGTACTTC	CASSLELAETQYF
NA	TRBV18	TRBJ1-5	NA	TGTGCCAGCTCACCTAAAATACAGGGTGGCCAGCCCCAGCATTTT	CASSPKIQGGQPQHF
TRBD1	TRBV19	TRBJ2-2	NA	TGTGCCAGTAGTATAAGGACAGGGGGGATGAACACCGGGGAGCTGTTTTTT	CASSIRTGGMNTGELFF
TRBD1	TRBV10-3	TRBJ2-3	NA	TGTGCCATCAGCTCGGACAGGGGCACAGATACGCAGTATTTT	CAISSDRGTDTQYF
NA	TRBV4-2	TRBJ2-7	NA	TGTGCCAGCAGCCAGGGTCTACAGGGCCCTAGCGAGCAGTACTTC	CASSQGLQGPSEQYF
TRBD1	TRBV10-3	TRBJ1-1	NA	TGTGCCATCAGGGGGACAGGGAACACTGAAGCTTTCTTT	CAIRGTGNTEAFF